This T cell receptor beta chain was obtained from a study of T-cell reconstitution after alpha-beta-depleted transplantation in children. Unique molecular identifiers featured in how the TCRbeta library was prepared. MiXCR, applied by TCRdb to the PCR reads, yields one record per CDR3 protein. The sample records 150,000 to 200,000 distinct CDR3 sequences, over 8.5% being singletons. This clonotype was seen repeatedly, ten times or more. This TCR derives from a boy aged 2 to 9 with acute myeloid leukemia, due to receive a stem cell transplant. Here the sequenced sample was PBMCs, taken before TCRalphabeta/CD19-depleted stem cell transplant.

CDR3 region: CASSLNQGGETQYF. CDR3 coding DNA: TGTGCCAGCAGCTTAAATCAGGGGGGAGAGACCCAGTACTTC. The V and J genes are TRBV7-2 and TRBJ2-5; possible D gene TRBD1, 7 bases. The germline gives CDR1 SGHTA, CDR2 FQGNSA. The CDR3 is made up of 14 amino acids. V was clipped by 2 bases and J by 4 bases, with 11 bases between them.